This TCR beta chain derives from a study of shared clonotypes between healthy human individuals. Replicate PCRs for unsorted PBMC used about 0.3 ug DNA (about 27,000 T cell genomes). Original processing methods: Because ImmunoSEQ provided only junction sequences with no quality scores, the filtering differed. TCRdb's table, derived via immunoSEQ multiplex PCR, lists solely in-frame clones and lacks some. V, J and clone size reflect that table, while D and trimming were determined from the DNA. The top ten clones hold approximately 13% of a sample with about 470,000 clones, around 79% of them seen once. Genomic DNA came from about 97 million PBMCs in unsorted samples. V lost 0 bases, J lost 5 bases, and 8 bases stayed unmatched. The germline V gene has CDR1 SNHLY and CDR2 FYNNEI. This CDR3 is built from 16 residues.

The chain joins TRBV2 to TRBJ2-3, with TRBD2 matching 7 bases. The receptor was derived from a woman aged 40 to 50 in good health. Some clones in this sample may be carry-over from other donors' samples. Sequenced input: PBMCs. Written as DNA, the CDR3 is TGTGCCAGCAGTGAAGCTTTGCGGGGAGGGGTAGATACGCAGTATTTT. Its protein product is CASSEALRGGVDTQYF. The whole variable domain, filled in from reference TRBV2 and TRBJ2-3, reads EPEVTQTPSHQVTQMGQEVILRCVPISNHLYFYWYRQILGQKVEFLVSFYNNEISEKSEIFDDQFSVERPDGSNFTLKIRSTKLEDSAMYFCASSEALRGGVDTQYFGPGTRLTVL.